This TCR beta chain originates from a study of siplizumab effects on memory and regulatory T cells. The method was immunoSEQ multiplex PCR; TCRdb's version includes in-frame clones alone and lacks a portion of them. This table has around 97,000 clones, 85% to 95% appearing once. The V and J ends lost 6 bases and 6 bases respectively, with 21 bases between them. The CDR3 has 16 residues. The germline V gene encodes CDR1 MNHEY and CDR2 SMNVEV (reference sequence). The gene calls are TRBV27 and TRBJ2-4, with a possible D match to TRBD2 (6 bases). The specimen was non-Treg CD4+ T cells sorted from blood. This receptor was obtained from a human donor in good health. The CDR3 DNA sequence: TGTGCCAGCAGCCGGAGGGATCTGGGCATCGGAAACATTCAGTACTTC. It specifies CASSRRDLGIGNIQYF.